The present TCR beta chain was sequenced within a study of CD8+ T cells in alopecia areata. Study-wide context: Severity in treated patients was scored by percentage of scalp area affected.

Study results and limitations: Lesional scalp exceeded normal scalp in clonality, especially in alopecia totalis/universalis.

Trimming took 6 bases from V and 5 from J; bases not matched to a gene: 6. The CDR3 runs to 14 residues. CDR1 is LNHDA and CDR2 is SQIVND in the germline V gene (reference sequence). For this clone: The antigen is undetermined.

RNA extraction and reverse transcription yielded cDNA as sequencing template. Measured with immunoSEQ multiplex PCR; TCRdb has only the in-frame clones, and not every one. The profile shows about 76,000 clones, around 65% of them singletons. Sample treatment: oral pan-JAK inhibitor, 5-10 mg twice daily. Collection of lesional scalp punch biopsies and peripheral blood was performed in alopecia areata patients. Here the sequenced sample was CD8+ T cells sorted from blood, taken at week 24, from a patient treated with tofacitinib. The genes are TRBV19 and TRBJ2-7, with TRBD2 identical over 11 bases. The receptor was isolated from a human donor with alopecia areata. The DNA of the CDR3 is TGTGCCAGTAGCCTACTAGCGGGAGACGACGAGCAGTACTTC. This gives the protein CASSLLAGDDEQYF.